This T cell receptor (beta chain) was recovered during a study of blood T cell repertoires in COVID-19. About the study: The United States, Italy and Spain supplied acute and convalescent COVID-19 samples.

The CDR3 runs to 16 residues. The protocol was immunoSEQ multiplex PCR, while the TCRdb copy is restricted to in-frame clones and leaves out a portion. The repertoire holds roughly 170,000 clones, with 70% to 90% as singletons. Sample: peripheral blood. This clonotype was sampled from a man aged 70-80 years with active or convalescent COVID-19. The chain combines TRBV21-1 with TRBJ1-5. TRBV21-1 is listed as a pseudogene. CDR3 amino acids: CASSKVCREGNQPQHF. CDR3 sequence (DNA): TGTGCCAGCAGCAAAGTTTGCAGGGAGGGGAATCAGCCCCAGCATTTT.